This T cell receptor (beta chain) derives from a study of blood T cell repertoires in COVID-19. The table came from immunoSEQ multiplex PCR; TCRdb's copy has only in-frame clones and leaves some out. Among about 180,000 clones, roughly 80% were seen once, and the ten largest hold around 7%. After removal of 1 base from V and 4 bases from J, the junction contained 4 bases not matched to a gene. The CDR3 spans 15 residues. Germline-derived CDR1 and CDR2 are LNHNV and YYDKDF (reference sequence). The receptor was isolated from a human donor in a cohort sampled during active COVID-19. V and J are TRBV15 and TRBJ1-5; 7 bases match TRBD1. The sequenced sample was peripheral blood. CDR3 loop: CATSRGTGLNQPQHF. The CDR3 nucleotides are TGTGCCACCAGCAGAGGGACAGGACTTAATCAGCCCCAGCATTTT.